This T cell receptor delta chain comes out of a study of gamma-delta chains in newborns, infants, children. This clone was detected a few times. TCRdb fed the reads to CATT. The sample consists of fewer than 5,000 delta-chain clones, more than 30% of them appearing once. V lost 2 bases to trimming and J lost 0 bases; unmatched junction nucleotides: 29. CDR3 length equals 25 residues. Germline V lookup: CDR1 TSWWSYY, CDR2 QGS. The chain joins TRDV1 to TRDJ1, with 11 bases matching TRDD3. The material sequenced was blood. The sequence came from a child who received the measles vaccine. CDR3 loop: CALGEGVFLHQPYWGIGLYTDKLIF. The CDR3 DNA sequence: TGTGCTCTTGGGGAAGGGGTCTTCCTCCACCAGCCCTACTGGGGGATAGGATTGTACACCGATAAACTCATCTTT.